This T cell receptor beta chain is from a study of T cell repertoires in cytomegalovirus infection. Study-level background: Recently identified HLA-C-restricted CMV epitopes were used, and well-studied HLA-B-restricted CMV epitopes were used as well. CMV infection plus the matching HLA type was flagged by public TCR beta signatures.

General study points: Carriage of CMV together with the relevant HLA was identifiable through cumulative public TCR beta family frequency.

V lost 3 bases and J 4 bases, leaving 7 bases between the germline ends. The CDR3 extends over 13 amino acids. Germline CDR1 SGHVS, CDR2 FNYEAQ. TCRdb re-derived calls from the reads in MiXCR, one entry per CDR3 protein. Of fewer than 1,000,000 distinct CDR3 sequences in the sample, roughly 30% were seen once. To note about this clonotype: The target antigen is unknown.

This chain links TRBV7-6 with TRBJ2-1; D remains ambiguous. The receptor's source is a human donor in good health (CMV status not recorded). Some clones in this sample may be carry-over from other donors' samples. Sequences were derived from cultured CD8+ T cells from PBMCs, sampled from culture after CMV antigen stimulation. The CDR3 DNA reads TGTGCCAGCAGCTTTTCCGAGTACAATGAGCAGTTCTTC. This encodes CASSFSEYNEQFF. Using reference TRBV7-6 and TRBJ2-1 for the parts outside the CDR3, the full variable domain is GAGVSQSPRYKVTKRGQDVALRCDPISGHVSLYWYRQALGQGPEFLTYFNYEAQQDKSGLPNDRFSAERPEGSISTLTIQRTEQRDSAMYRCASSFSEYNEQFFGPGTRLTVL.